This is a list of T cell receptor beta chains from one sample in a study of shared clonotypes between healthy human individuals. The table came from immunoSEQ multiplex PCR; TCRdb's copy has only in-frame clones and leaves some out. The repertoire holds around 530,000 clones, with roughly 72% as singletons. The sequencing input was PBMCs. The receptor source for this set is a woman between 40 and 55 years old in good health. Some clones in this sample may be carry-over from other donors' samples. Each CDR3 is given with its conserved first and last residue.

v_call | cdr3_aa
TRBV9 | CASSVATSGSRGELFF
TRBV18 | CASSPSLGQGGETQYF
TRBV7-2 | CASSHFAGTRITGELFF
TRBV15 | CATSREFRASYEQYF
TRBV27 | CASSLSGGRNTGELFF
TRBV30 | CACPPSPTNTGELFF
TRBV7-8 | CASSSLAAYTDTQYF
TRBV19 | CASSMSRSYEQYF
TRBV6-6 | CASSSGYGYTF
TRBV6-1 | CASRPRGRVEAFF
TRBV2 | CASSEWGGTEAFF
TRBV27 | CASSFKATGTSNYGYTF
TRBV5-4 | CASSIGASGREDTQYF
TRBV7-2 | CASSWTGTDSNQPQHF
TRBV13 | CAGSSRDSDTDTQYF
TRBV30 | CAWAISGANVLTF
TRBV2 | CASSELKREAGELFF
TRBV29-1 | CSVGLAANTGELFF
TRBV25-1 | CASRGPRGTEQYF
TRBV5-1 | CASSPGTDSQPQHF
TRBV7-9 | CASSSRTGHYGYTF
TRBV28 | CASRGSYEQYF
TRBV7-3 | CASSLVGGGIGDEQFF
TRBV27 | CASRLSGSSYNEQFF
TRBV7-8 | CASSLARDRTYNEQFF
TRBV9 | CASSVGQIQETQYF
TRBV19 | CASSIEGLYNEQFF
TRBV28 | CASSGQGKNIQYF
TRBV14 | CASSQELSPNEKLFF
TRBV28 | CASSKTPWRTSGSGEQFF
TRBV9 | CASSDRGPGNTIYF
TRBV6-4 | CASSDGTGGNQPQHF
TRBV9 | CASSQTGQNTEAFF
TRBV5-1 | CASSLDYDSYGEQYF
TRBV15 | CATSRDPGQETQYF
TRBV6-1 | CASSQGVGPDQPQHF
TRBV28 | CASKGQGAPLNTEAFF
TRBV19 | CASSVIGNTIYF
TRBV28 | CASSPSGPPYEQYF
TRBV5-1 | CASKPGTANSYEQYF
TRBV4-1 | CASSQEVRASGRNNEQFF
TRBV7-2 | CASSPTLAGRNEQFF
TRBV9 | CASSAPTGMATDTQYF
TRBV7-6 | CASSFGNSFDEKLFF
TRBV4-2 | CASSQEALAGVGDTQYF
TRBV5-1 | CASSSGLAGVAGETQYF
TRBV27 | CASSLATANTEAFF
TRBV9 | CASSTLGQATYNEQFF
TRBV5-1 | CASSLFGGEKLFF
TRBV4-2 | CASSQIIGNQPQHF